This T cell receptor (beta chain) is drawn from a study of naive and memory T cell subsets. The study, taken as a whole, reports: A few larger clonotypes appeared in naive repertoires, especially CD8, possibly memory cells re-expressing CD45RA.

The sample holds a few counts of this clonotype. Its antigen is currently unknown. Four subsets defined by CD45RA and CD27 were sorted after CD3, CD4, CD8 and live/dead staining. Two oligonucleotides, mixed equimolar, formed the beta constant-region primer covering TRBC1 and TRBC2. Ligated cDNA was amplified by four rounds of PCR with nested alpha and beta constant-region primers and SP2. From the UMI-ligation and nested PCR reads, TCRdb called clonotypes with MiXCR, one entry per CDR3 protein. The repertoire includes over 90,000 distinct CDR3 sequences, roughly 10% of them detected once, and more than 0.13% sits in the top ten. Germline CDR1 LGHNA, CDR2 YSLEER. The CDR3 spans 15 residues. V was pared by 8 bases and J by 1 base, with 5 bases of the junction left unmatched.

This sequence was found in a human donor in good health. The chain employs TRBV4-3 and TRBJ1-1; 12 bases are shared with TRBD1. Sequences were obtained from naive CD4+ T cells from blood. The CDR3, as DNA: TGCGCCAGCGGGGACAGGGGGCGATGGAACACTGAAGCTTTCTTT. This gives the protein CASGDRGRWNTEAFF.